The 26 T cell receptor beta chains reported below all come from one sample, sequenced in a study of naive and memory T cell subsets. Study outcomes and limitations: Possibly reflecting memory cells re-expressing CD45RA, a few larger clonotypes occurred in naive repertoires, especially CD8.

The antigens of these receptors remain unknown. Both TRBC1 and TRBC2 were covered by a beta constant-region primer of two equimolar oligonucleotides. Four rounds of PCR amplified the ligated cDNA using nested alpha and beta constant-region primers plus SP2. TCRdb reanalysed the UMI-ligation and nested PCR reads using MiXCR and keeps one entry per CDR3 protein. The repertoire holds 150,000 or so distinct CDR3 sequences, with under 25% as singletons. The specimen was naive CD4+ T cells from blood. These TCRs come from a human donor in good health.

The chain recombines TRBV3-2 with TRBJ2-6; the DNA was not used to check the table's D call, TRBD1. TRBV3-2 is a listed pseudogene. The CDR3 length is 19 residues. For the CDR3, the DNA is TGTGCCAGCAGCCACCCAATACCGGGACGGCGCTCTGGGGCCAACGTCCTGACTTTC. Protein sequence: CASSHPIPGRRSGANVLTF.

The chain is built from TRBV6-5 and TRBJ2-7; 8 bases map to TRBD2. The CDR3 spans 18 residues. V lost 5 bases to trimming and J lost 3 bases; unmatched junction nucleotides: 18. Germline-derived CDR1 and CDR2 are MNHEY and SVGAGI. In DNA form, the CDR3 reads TGTGCCAGCAGTCAGCCATGGAGGGCGGGAGGAAGTCGCTACGAGCAGTACTTC. Protein product: CASSQPWRAGGSRYEQYF.

This clonotype was recorded a few times. This CDR3 reads CAIKEGRVLDEQFF. The CDR3, as DNA: TGTGCCATCAAGGAGGGGAGGGTCTTGGATGAGCAGTTCTTC. The chain combines TRBV10-3 with TRBJ2-1; 7 nucleotides line up with TRBD2. The ends lost 7 bases at V and 8 bases at J; junction bases unmatched: 11. Germline V lookup: CDR1 ENHRY, CDR2 SYGVKD. The CDR3 loop spans 14 amino acids.

The J gene is TRBJ2-7, the V gene TRBV10-3; a weak D match, TRBD1 (5 bases). From germline, CDR1 is ENHRY and CDR2 SYGVKD. Trimming pared 3 bases from V and 4 bases from J, leaving 10 bases between. This CDR3 contains 13 residues. The CDR3 DNA reads as TGTGCCATCAGTGACCAGGGCAGGTACGAGCAGTACTTC. As protein: CAISDQGRYEQYF.

This clonotype was seen a few times. V and J are TRBV7-9 and TRBJ2-3, with D uncertain. The CDR3 is 14 amino acids. The V end lost 1 base, the J end lost 0 bases, and 5 bases lay between the germline ends. The germline V gene encodes CDR1 SEHNR and CDR2 FQNEAQ (reference sequence). The CDR3 nucleotides read TGTGCCAGCAGCTTAGGACGGAGCACAGATACGCAGTATTTT. Translated, it gives CASSLGRSTDTQYF.

The chain employs TRBV7-9 and TRBJ2-7; 11 positions agree with TRBD1. CDR1 is SEHNR and CDR2 is FQNEAQ in the germline V gene (reference sequence). The trim removed 5 bases at V and 0 bases at J, leaving 3 bases unmatched. The CDR3 runs to 15 residues. The CDR3 sequence is CASSVGTGGSYEQYF. DNA for the CDR3: TGTGCCAGCAGCGTAGGGACAGGGGGCTCCTACGAGCAGTACTTC.

This clonotype was detected many times. V usage is TRBV11-3 and J usage is TRBJ2-1; 8 positions agree with TRBD2. The CDR3 loop spans 14 amino acids. Germline V gene sequence: CDR1 SGHNT, CDR2 YENEEA. With V trimmed by 3 bases and J by 2 bases, 0 bases remained unmatched. The CDR3 sequence: CASSLGLAYNEQFF. DNA of the CDR3: TGTGCCAGCAGCTTGGGACTAGCCTACAATGAGCAGTTCTTC.

This rearrangement joins TRBV12-5 to TRBJ2-7, with TRBD1 matching over 9 bases. This CDR3 region has 15 residues. V shed 6 bases, J shed 3 bases, and the junction held 9 bases outside the gene matches. The germline V gene has CDR1 LGHNT and CDR2 FRNRAP. The CDR3 sequence: CASGLLDRGHYEQYF. CDR3 in DNA: TGTGCTAGTGGCCTACTGGACAGGGGACACTACGAGCAGTACTTC.

The sample holds a few counts of this clonotype. This sequence joins TRBV29-1 and TRBJ2-3; TRBD2 agrees at 7 bases. CDR3 length equals 15 residues. The germline CDR1 and CDR2 sequences are SQVTM and ANQGSEA. Unmatched junction bases numbered 9, after V lost 6 bases and J lost 0 bases. CDR3 in amino acids: CSVPPPGGSTDTQYF. The CDR3 DNA sequence: TGCAGCGTCCCCCCCCCGGGGGGAAGCACAGATACGCAGTATTTT.

In this sample, this clonotype turned up a few times. The V gene is TRBV28, the J gene TRBJ2-3; D is ambiguous. Germline loops: CDR1 MDHEN, CDR2 SYDVKM. Trimming took off 10 bases at V and 4 bases at J, with 15 bases between the two ends. This CDR3 has 13 amino acids. The CDR3 reads CATVTPGADTQYF. CDR3 bases: TGTGCCACCGTGACCCCAGGCGCAGATACGCAGTATTTT.

The chain combines TRBV20-1 with TRBJ2-1; D not resolved. The CDR3 extends over 11 amino acids. Germline CDR1 reads DFQATT; CDR2 reads SNEGSKA (reference sequence). Trimming removed 6 bases from V and 9 bases from J, with 12 bases in between. The CDR3 here is CSASPGPEQFF. CDR3 nucleotides: TGCAGTGCCAGTCCTGGCCCTGAGCAGTTCTTC.

This clonotype was counted many times. The chain joins TRBV12-5 to TRBJ2-1; perhaps TRBD2 as D (6 bases). The CDR3 extends over 15 amino acids. CDR1 is LGHNT, CDR2 FRNRAP, per germline. Trimming pared 1 base from V and 6 bases from J, leaving 13 bases between. CDR3 in DNA: TGTGCTAGTGGTTTGGGGACTACTAGTTTCAATGAGCAGTTCTTC. Its translation is CASGLGTTSFNEQFF.

The chain joins TRBV2 to TRBJ2-1; D is perhaps TRBD1 (6 bases). This CDR3 is built from 14 residues. V was pared by 3 bases and J by 8 bases, with 14 bases between. Per germline, CDR1 SNHLY and CDR2 FYNNEI. Here the CDR3 reads CASSESRGMDEQFF. The CDR3 DNA reads TGTGCCAGCAGTGAGAGCAGGGGTATGGATGAGCAGTTCTTC.

The chain couples TRBV10-3 to TRBJ2-7; 10 nucleotides line up with TRBD1. CDR1 ENHRY and CDR2 SYGVKD come from the germline V gene. V lost 0 bases to trimming and J lost 2 bases; unmatched junction nucleotides: 4. The CDR3 is made up of 16 amino acids. The CDR3 sequence: CAISESTGGKTYEQYF. In DNA, the CDR3 is TGTGCCATCAGTGAGTCGACAGGGGGCAAAACCTACGAGCAGTACTTC.

In the case of this clonotype: The junction departs from germline at one end; a sequencing error may be responsible. The chain links TRBV7-9 to TRBJ1-1; no clear D gene. CDR3 length: 12 amino acids. In germline, CDR1 is SEHNR, CDR2 FQNEAQ (reference sequence). The DNA for the CDR3 is TGTGCCAGCAGCTTAAGTAACAGTGAAGCTTTCTTT. This encodes CASSLSNSEAFF. Complete variable domain (other parts from reference TRBV7-9 and TRBJ1-1): DTGVSQNPRHKITKRGQNVTFRCDPISEHNRLYWYRQTLGQGPEFLTYFQNEAQLEKSRLLSDRFSAERPKGSFSTLEIQRTEQGDSAMYLCASSLSNSEAFFGQGTRLTVV.

This sequence joins TRBV5-6 and TRBJ2-2; 7 bases line up with TRBD2. This CDR3 spans 16 amino acids. J gave up 0 bases and V 2 bases, and 4 bases lay outside the gene matches. Germline V gives CDR1 SGHDT, CDR2 YYEEEE. The CDR3 coding sequence is TGTGCCAGCAGCTTCCGCGGGAGCGCGAACACCGGGGAGCTGTTTTTT. It is translated as CASSFRGSANTGELFF.

This clonotype was counted only a few times. This chain connects TRBV6-5 to TRBJ2-2, with 14 bases matching TRBD2. This CDR3 comprises 17 residues. Germline V lookup: CDR1 MNHEY, CDR2 SVGAGI. V shed 5 bases and J 6 bases; nucleotides not matched to a gene: 8. CDR3 nucleotides: TGTGCCAGCAGTGCCCGTGGGACTAGCGGGAGCTCCGGGGAGCTGTTTTTT. Translating it yields CASSARGTSGSSGELFF.

V and J are TRBV24-1 and TRBJ2-5; D is perhaps TRBD1 (5 bases). The V end lost 3 bases, the J end lost 0 bases, and 10 bases lay between the germline ends. Germline V lookup: CDR1 KGHDR, CDR2 SFDVKD. The CDR3 consists of 15 residues. CDR3 sequence (DNA): TGTGCCACCAGTGATCCAGACAGATACCAAGAGACCCAGTACTTC. Residues: CATSDPDRYQETQYF.

The chain employs TRBV18 and TRBJ1-2; D might be TRBD1 (6 bases). CDR3 length: 15 amino acids. In germline, CDR1 is KGHSH, CDR2 LQKENI. V was clipped by 3 bases and J by 0 bases, with 11 bases between them. The CDR3 coding sequence is TGTGCCAGCTCACCGTCGACAGGTTCTAACTATGGCTACACCTTC. Translating it yields CASSPSTGSNYGYTF. The variable domain in full, completed from reference TRBV18 and TRBJ1-2, reads NAGVMQNPRHLVRRRGQEARLRCSPMKGHSHVYWYRQLPEEGLKFMVYLQKENIIDESGMPKERFSAEFPKEGPSILRIQQVVRGDSAAYFCASSPSTGSNYGYTFGSGTRLTVV.

The rearrangement uses TRBV7-8 and TRBJ1-6; D not resolved. The CDR3 spans 13 residues. V was shortened by 5 bases and J by 5 bases, with 7 bases between the two germline ends. Germline values: CDR1 SGHVS, CDR2 FQNEAQ. As DNA, the CDR3 is TGTGCCAGCAGCACCCGGGATAATTCACCCCTCCACTTT. Amino acid sequence: CASSTRDNSPLHF. The variable domain in full, completed from reference TRBV7-8 and TRBJ1-6, reads GAGVSQSPRYKVAKRGQDVALRCDPISGHVSLFWYQQALGQGPEFLTYFQNEAQLDKSGLPSDRFFAERPEGSVSTLKIQRTQQEDSAVYLCASSTRDNSPLHFGNGTRLTVT.

This clonotype was recorded a few times. This chain links TRBV6-6 with TRBJ2-7; D is possibly TRBD1 (6 bases). The CDR3 has 13 residues. In germline, CDR1 is MNHNY, CDR2 SVGAGI (reference sequence). Deletions cut 0 bases from V and 12 bases from J, with 15 bases between. The CDR3 spells CASSYSTGSGWYF. CDR3 DNA: TGTGCCAGCAGTTACTCCACAGGGTCGGGATGGTACTTC.

The chain is built from TRBV6-1 and TRBJ1-5; 7 positions match TRBD1. Germline V gene lookup returns CDR1 MNHNS and CDR2 SASEGT. The junction had 15 bases not matched to a gene; V was cut back by 7 bases and J by 3 bases. This CDR3 region has 17 residues. The DNA for the CDR3 is TGTGCCAGCAACCGACAGGGAACGGGCACCCTCAATCAGCCCCAGCATTTT. It is translated as CASNRQGTGTLNQPQHF.

The chain links TRBV30 to TRBJ1-5, with D perhaps matching TRBD1 (6 bases). CDR1 GTSNPN and CDR2 SVGIG come from the germline V gene (reference sequence). Trimming took 3 bases from V and 9 from J, leaving 12 bases between them. This CDR3 region has 12 residues. CDR3 in amino acids: CAWRREGGPQHF. CDR3 sequence (DNA): TGTGCCTGGAGGAGGGAGGGGGGGCCCCAGCATTTT. Full variable domain (outside the CDR3, taken from reference TRBV30 and TRBJ1-5): SQTIHQWPATLVQPVGSPLSLECTVEGTSNPNLYWYRQAAGRGLQLLFYSVGIGQISSEVPQNLSASRPQDRQFILSSKKLLLSDSGFYLCAWRREGGPQHFGDGTRLSIL.

The CDR3 DNA reads TGTGCCAGCAGTTGGTACAATCAGCCCCAGCATTTT. Protein product: CASSWYNQPQHF. This sequence joins TRBV6-2 or TRBV6-3 and TRBJ1-5; no definite D call. The germline CDR1 and CDR2 sequences are MNHEY and SVGEGT. The CDR3 extends over 12 amino acids. V was clipped by 4 bases and J by 3 bases, with 4 bases between them.

This clonotype was found a few times. The chain couples TRBV6-2 or TRBV6-3 to TRBJ1-2; D may be TRBD1 (5 bases). CDR1 is MNHEY and CDR2 is SVGEGT in the germline V gene. This CDR3 comprises 13 residues. The V and J ends lost 6 bases and 9 bases respectively, with 17 bases between them. This CDR3 is CASSHGTKNRYTF. The CDR3 nucleotides are TGTGCCAGCAGCCACGGGACCAAGAATCGCTACACCTTC.

The chain uses TRBV12-3 or TRBV12-4 and TRBJ1-6; possible D gene TRBD1, 6 bases. The CDR3 is 14 residues long. Trimming stripped 6 bases from V and 3 bases from J, with 9 bases between. The chain's CDR3 is CASRPGHYNSPLHF. The CDR3 coding sequence is TGTGCCAGCAGGCCGGGACACTATAATTCACCCCTCCACTTT.